This TCR beta chain originates from a study of OX40 agonist ivuxolimab in advanced cancers. For the study at large: While on treatment, patients had intravenous ivuxolimab at 0.01 to 10 mg/kg every 2 weeks. Dose-escalation patients suffered from hepatocellular carcinoma, melanoma, renal cell or head and neck cancer.

The method was immunoSEQ multiplex PCR; TCRdb's version includes in-frame clones alone and lacks a portion of them. Among about 70,000 clones listed, roughly three quarters were seen once. Germline V lookup: CDR1 GTSNPN, CDR2 SVGIG (reference sequence). The CDR3 covers 14 residues. V lost 1 base and J lost 0, with 9 bases in between. Patients had blood sampled at baseline and again on cycle 4 day 1 and cycle 7 day 1. The receptor was isolated from an adult with an advanced solid tumor such as melanoma, head and neck, liver or kidney cancer. The rearrangement joins TRBV30 to TRBJ1-2; D call uncertain. Sequences were derived from CD4+ or CD8+ T cells sorted from blood, sampled in a trial of the OX40 agonist ivuxolimab. The CDR3 spells CAWSGSGSNYGYTF. The CDR3 DNA reads as TGTGCCTGGAGTGGTTCTGGTTCTAACTATGGCTACACCTTC. Based on the CDR3 plus reference TRBV30 and TRBJ1-2, the full variable domain is SQTIHQWPATLVQPVGSPLSLECTVEGTSNPNLYWYRQAAGRGLQLLFYSVGIGQISSEVPQNLSASRPQDRQFILSSKKLLLSDSGFYLCAWSGSGSNYGYTFGSGTRLTVV.